Following are 9 T cell receptor beta chains from one sample sequenced in a study of glioma-infiltrating T cells after dendritic cell vaccination. Method: immunoSEQ multiplex PCR; TCRdb's copy keeps in-frame clones and lacks some. This table has around 97,000 clones, about four fifths appearing once. This sample comprised blood, obtained before dendritic cell vaccination. These receptors all stem from a human donor with glioblastoma.

Here the CDR3 DNA reads TGCGCCAGCAGCTTGATGACAGGGGGCAACGATGAGCAGTTCTTC. Translated: CASSLMTGGNDEQFF. The V gene is TRBV5-1, the J gene TRBJ2-1; 10 nucleotides align to TRBD1. The CDR3 contains 15 residues. From germline, CDR1 is SGHRS and CDR2 YFSETQ. V shed 1 base and J 8 bases; nucleotides not matched to a gene: 6.

The chain joins TRBV4-1 to TRBJ1-5; TRBD1 aligns across 11 bases. Germline loops: CDR1 MGHRA, CDR2 YSYEKL. This CDR3 region has 16 residues. J lost 6 bases, V lost 0 bases, and 4 bases had no gene match. The CDR3 DNA is TGCGCCAGCAGCCAAGACGGGACAGGGGGTAGTCAGCCCCAGCATTTT. It codes for CASSQDGTGGSQPQHF.

The J gene is TRBJ2-7, the V gene TRBV11-2; TRBD2 agrees at 13 bases. Trimming at V came to 5 bases and at J to 7 bases, leaving 8 bases not matched to a gene. The length of the CDR3 is 15 residues. Per the germline V gene, CDR1 is SGHAT and CDR2 is FQNNGV. The chain's CDR3 is CASSPTSGGAGEQYF. The CDR3 DNA is TGTGCCAGCAGCCCCACTAGCGGGGGGGCCGGAGAGCAGTACTTC.

The rearrangement links TRBV14 to TRBJ1-4; D is possibly TRBD1 (5 bases). CDR1 and CDR2 from the germline V gene are SGHDN and FVKESK. This CDR3 has 16 residues. V dropped 2 bases and J dropped 4 bases, with 14 bases sitting between them. The CDR3 DNA sequence: TGTGCCAGCAGCCAACATAGGGACTTACATAATGAAAAACTGTTTTTT. This encodes CASSQHRDLHNEKLFF.

This clone appeared a single time. The same CDR3 also results from other DNA sequences found in this sample. The V and J genes are TRBV30 and TRBJ1-4; D remains unclear. This CDR3 spans 14 amino acids. V shed 0 bases and J shed 5 bases, with 10 bases lying between them. Per germline, CDR1 GTSNPN and CDR2 SVGIG (reference sequence). CDR3 bases: TGTGCCTGGAGTGTACAGCAGTTAAATGAAAAACTGTTTTTT. The encoded protein is CAWSVQQLNEKLFF.

This chain links TRBV6-1 with TRBJ1-1; TRBD1 matches at 7 bases. V was pared by 6 bases and J by 8 bases, with 3 bases of the junction left unmatched. The CDR3 length is 11 residues. CDR1 MNHNS and CDR2 SASEGT come from the germline V gene. This CDR3 reads CASSQGGEAFF. The CDR3, as DNA: TGTGCCAGCAGCCAAGGGGGCGAAGCTTTCTTT.

The chain employs TRBV5-1 and TRBJ2-7; no firm D call. Trimming stripped 2 bases from V and 0 bases from J, with 12 bases between. The CDR3 contains 15 residues. Germline V lookup: CDR1 SGHRS, CDR2 YFSETQ. This CDR3 reads CASSFDSTSSYEQYF. The CDR3 DNA is TGCGCCAGCAGCTTCGACTCCACCAGCTCCTACGAGCAGTACTTC.

This chain joins TRBV5-4 and TRBJ2-7; TRBD1 aligns across 12 bases. This CDR3 contains 15 residues. Germline assignment: CDR1 SGHNT and CDR2 YYREEE (reference sequence). Trimming removed 0 bases from V and 6 bases from J; junction bases left unmatched: 4. CDR3 in amino acids: CASSLVGQGALEQYF. CDR3 in DNA: TGTGCCAGCAGCTTGGTGGGACAGGGGGCTCTCGAGCAGTACTTC. Filled out from reference TRBV5-4 and TRBJ2-7, the complete variable domain reads ETGVTQSPTHLIKTRGQQVTLRCSSQSGHNTVSWYQQALGQGPQFIFQYYREEENGRGNFPPRFSGLQFPNYSSELNVNALELDDSALYLCASSLVGQGALEQYFGPGTRLTVT.

The J gene is TRBJ2-7, the V gene TRBV6-5, with D uncertain. The germline gives CDR1 MNHEY, CDR2 SVGAGI. Trimming took 0 bases from V and 2 from J, leaving 8 bases between them. The CDR3 contains 14 residues. The DNA for the CDR3 is TGTGCCAGCAGTTACTCGACCGGAGCCTACGAGCAGTACTTC. Residues: CASSYSTGAYEQYF.